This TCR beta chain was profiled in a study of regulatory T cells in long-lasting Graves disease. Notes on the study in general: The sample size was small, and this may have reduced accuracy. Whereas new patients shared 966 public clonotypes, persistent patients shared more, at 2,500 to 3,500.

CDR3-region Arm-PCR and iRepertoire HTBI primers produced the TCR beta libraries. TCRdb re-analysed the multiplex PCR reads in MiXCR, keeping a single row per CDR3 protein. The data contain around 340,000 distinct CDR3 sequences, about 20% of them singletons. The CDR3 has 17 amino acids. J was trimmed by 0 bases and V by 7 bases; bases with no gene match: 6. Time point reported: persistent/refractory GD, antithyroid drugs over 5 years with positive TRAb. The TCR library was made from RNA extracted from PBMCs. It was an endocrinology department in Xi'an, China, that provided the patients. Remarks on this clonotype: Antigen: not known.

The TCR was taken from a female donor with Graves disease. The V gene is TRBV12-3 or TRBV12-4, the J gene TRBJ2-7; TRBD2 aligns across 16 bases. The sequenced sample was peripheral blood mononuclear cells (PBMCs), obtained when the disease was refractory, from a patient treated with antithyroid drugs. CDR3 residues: CASTKGTSGRVSYEQYF. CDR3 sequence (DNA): TGTGCCAGCACCAAAGGGACTAGCGGGAGGGTCTCCTACGAGCAGTACTTC.